The next 10 T cell receptor beta chains were all read from a single sample in a study of T cell changes during pregnancy in multiple sclerosis. The table came from immunoSEQ multiplex PCR; TCRdb's copy has only in-frame clones and leaves some out. The table includes about 67,000 clones, roughly 92% detected once. The specimen comprised peripheral blood, sampled in the second trimester of pregnancy. The receptors come from a female donor with multiple sclerosis, enrolled in a pregnancy study.

This chain links TRBV6-5 with TRBJ1-1; tentatively, D is TRBD1 (6 bases). This CDR3 region has 14 residues. V dropped 4 bases and J dropped 6 bases, with 15 bases sitting between them. Germline-derived CDR1 and CDR2 are MNHEY and SVGAGI. CDR3 amino acids: CASSFLQGEAEAFF. CDR3 coding DNA: TGTGCCAGCAGTTTCTTACAGGGAGAAGCTGAAGCTTTCTTT.

The chain couples TRBV5-4 to TRBJ1-1; D ambiguous. The CDR3 is made up of 15 amino acids. The germline V and J ends were trimmed by 5 bases and 1 base, with 15 bases remaining between them. Germline CDR1 is SGHNT and CDR2 is YYREEE (reference sequence). The CDR3 sequence is CASSHGGRKNTEAFF. The CDR3 bases are TGTGCCAGCAGTCATGGTGGGCGAAAGAACACTGAAGCTTTCTTT.

CDR3 bases: TGCGCCAGCAGCTTGGCCGGGCAGGGCAAAAACATTCAGTACTTC. Translation: CASSLAGQGKNIQYF. J is TRBJ2-4 and V is TRBV5-1; maybe TRBD1 (5 bases). V lost 0 bases and J lost 3, with 10 bases in between. The length of the CDR3 is 15 residues. Germline CDR1 and CDR2: SGHRS and YFSETQ.

The chain recombines TRBV7-9 with TRBJ2-5, with a possible D match to TRBD1 (5 bases). This CDR3 contains 12 residues. Germline values: CDR1 SEHNR, CDR2 FQNEAQ (reference sequence). V shed 4 bases and J shed 5 bases, with 8 bases lying between them. DNA for the CDR3: TGTGCCAGCAGCTCGAACAGGGAGACCCAGTACTTC. This sequence encodes CASSSNRETQYF.

V usage is TRBV5-1 and J usage is TRBJ2-7; 7 nucleotides match TRBD1. This CDR3 is 16 amino acids long. Unmatched junction bases numbered 9, after V lost 2 bases and J lost 1 base. Germline V gene lookup returns CDR1 SGHRS and CDR2 YFSETQ. As DNA, the CDR3 is TGCGCCAGCAGCTTTGTCCCTACAGGGGTTTCCTACGAGCAGTACTTC. This translates into CASSFVPTGVSYEQYF.

The V and J genes are TRBV19 and TRBJ1-5, with 8 nucleotides matching TRBD1. There are 15 residues in the CDR3. With 3 bases clipped from V and 4 bases from J, the junction kept 5 bases outside the gene matches. The germline V gene has CDR1 LNHDA and CDR2 SQIVND (reference sequence). The chain's CDR3 is CASSMGTGLNQPQHF. CDR3 coding DNA: TGTGCCAGTAGTATGGGGACAGGCCTAAATCAGCCCCAGCATTTT.

The rearrangement links TRBV30 to TRBJ1-1; 8 bases agree with TRBD1. The germline V gene has CDR1 GTSNPN and CDR2 SVGIG (reference sequence). Trimming took 1 base from V and 3 from J; bases not matched to a gene: 7. The CDR3 is 15 amino acids. The CDR3 loop reads CAWSALGQGYTEAFF. CDR3 sequence (DNA): TGTGCCTGGAGTGCTCTTGGACAGGGCTACACTGAAGCTTTCTTT.

Only a few counts were recorded for this clone. The chain couples TRBV21-1 to TRBJ2-7; the listed D gene, TRBD1, was not tested against the DNA. TRBV21-1 is a documented pseudogene. The CDR3 length is 14 residues. The CDR3 spells CASSNSGQAYEQYF. CDR3 DNA: TGTGCCAGCAGCAATTCCGGACAGGCTTACGAGCAGTACTTC.

The V and J genes are TRBV6-4 and TRBJ2-1, with TRBD1 as a possible D gene (6 bases). The ends were cut back, 6 bases at V and 6 bases at J, with 15 bases in the middle. Per the germline V gene, CDR1 is MRHNA and CDR2 is SNTAGT. The CDR3 spans 14 residues. As DNA, the CDR3 is TGTGCCAGCAGCGGGACACCCTCCACCAATGAGCAGTTCTTC. Translation gives CASSGTPSTNEQFF.

The gene calls are TRBV5-1 and TRBJ2-5; TRBD1 agrees at 9 bases. Germline CDR1 reads SGHRS; CDR2 reads YFSETQ. Germline trimming cut 6 bases from V and 1 base from J; bases unmatched to any gene: 4. The CDR3 has 14 residues. The CDR3 sequence is CASTTGGLQETQYF. CDR3 sequence (DNA): TGCGCCAGCACCACAGGGGGCCTCCAAGAGACCCAGTACTTC.